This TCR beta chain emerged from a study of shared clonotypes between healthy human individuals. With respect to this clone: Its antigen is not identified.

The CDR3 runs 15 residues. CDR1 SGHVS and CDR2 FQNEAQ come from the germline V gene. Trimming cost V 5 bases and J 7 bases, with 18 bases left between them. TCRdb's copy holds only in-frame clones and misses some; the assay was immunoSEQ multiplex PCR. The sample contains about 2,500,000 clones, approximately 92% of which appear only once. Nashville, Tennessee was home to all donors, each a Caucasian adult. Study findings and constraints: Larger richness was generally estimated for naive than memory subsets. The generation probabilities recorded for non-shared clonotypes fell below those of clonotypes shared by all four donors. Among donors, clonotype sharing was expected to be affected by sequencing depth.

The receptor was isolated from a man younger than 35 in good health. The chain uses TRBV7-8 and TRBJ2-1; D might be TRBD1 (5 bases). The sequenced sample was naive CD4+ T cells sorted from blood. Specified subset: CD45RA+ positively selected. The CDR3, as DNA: TGTGCCAGCAGCACCCACAGGTTCCCCGGAAATGAGCAGTTCTTC. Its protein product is CASSTHRFPGNEQFF.